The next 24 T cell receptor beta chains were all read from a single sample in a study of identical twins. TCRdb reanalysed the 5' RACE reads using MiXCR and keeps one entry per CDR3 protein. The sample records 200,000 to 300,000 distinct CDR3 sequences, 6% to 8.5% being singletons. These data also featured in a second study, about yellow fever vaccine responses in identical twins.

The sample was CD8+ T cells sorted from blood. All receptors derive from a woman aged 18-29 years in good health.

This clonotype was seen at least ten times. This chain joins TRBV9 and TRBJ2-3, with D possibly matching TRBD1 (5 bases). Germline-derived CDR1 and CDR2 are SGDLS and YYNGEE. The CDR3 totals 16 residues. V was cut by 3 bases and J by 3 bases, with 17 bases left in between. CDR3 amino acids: CASSARQSSGTDTQYF. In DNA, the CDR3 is TGTGCCAGCAGCGCCCGACAGTCCTCAGGGACAGATACGCAGTATTTT.

The CDR3 DNA follows: TGTGCCAGCAGTTTACGGGGGTCAGACAGGGGGCGATCCAAAAACATTCAGTACTTC. Its protein product is CASSLRGSDRGRSKNIQYF. This sequence joins TRBV27 and TRBJ2-4, with TRBD1 matching 10 bases. Germline V gives CDR1 MNHEY, CDR2 SMNVEV (reference sequence). The CDR3 spans 19 residues. V was pared by 2 bases and J by 2 bases, with 12 bases of the junction left unmatched.

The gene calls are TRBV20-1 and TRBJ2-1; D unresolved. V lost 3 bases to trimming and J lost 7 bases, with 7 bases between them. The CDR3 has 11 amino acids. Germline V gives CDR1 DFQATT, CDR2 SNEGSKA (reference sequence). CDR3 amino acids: CSASFGNEQFF. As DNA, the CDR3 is TGCAGTGCTAGTTTCGGAAATGAGCAGTTCTTC.

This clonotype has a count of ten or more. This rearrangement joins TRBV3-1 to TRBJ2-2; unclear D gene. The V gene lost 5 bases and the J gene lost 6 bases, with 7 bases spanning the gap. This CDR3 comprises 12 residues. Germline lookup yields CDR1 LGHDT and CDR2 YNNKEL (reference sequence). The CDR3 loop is CASSSRAGELFF. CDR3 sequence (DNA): TGTGCCAGCAGCTCACGAGCCGGGGAGCTGTTTTTT.

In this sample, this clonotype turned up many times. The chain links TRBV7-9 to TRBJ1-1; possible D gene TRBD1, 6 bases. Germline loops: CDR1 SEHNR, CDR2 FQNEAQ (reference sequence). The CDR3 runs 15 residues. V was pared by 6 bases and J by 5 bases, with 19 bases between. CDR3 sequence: CASSSPQGSGTEAFF. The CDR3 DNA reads TGTGCCAGCAGTTCACCCCAGGGGTCTGGAACTGAAGCTTTCTTT. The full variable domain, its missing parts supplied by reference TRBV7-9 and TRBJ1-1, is DTGVSQNPRHKITKRGQNVTFRCDPISEHNRLYWYRQTLGQGPEFLTYFQNEAQLEKSRLLSDRFSAERPKGSFSTLEIQRTEQGDSAMYLCASSSPQGSGTEAFFGQGTRLTVV.

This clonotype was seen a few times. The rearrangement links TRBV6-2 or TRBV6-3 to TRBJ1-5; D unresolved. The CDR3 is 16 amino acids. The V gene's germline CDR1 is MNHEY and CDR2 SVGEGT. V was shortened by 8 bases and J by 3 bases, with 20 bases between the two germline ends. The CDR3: CASHTRQNIINQPQHF. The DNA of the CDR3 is TGTGCCAGCCACACGCGGCAGAATATAATCAATCAGCCCCAGCATTTT.

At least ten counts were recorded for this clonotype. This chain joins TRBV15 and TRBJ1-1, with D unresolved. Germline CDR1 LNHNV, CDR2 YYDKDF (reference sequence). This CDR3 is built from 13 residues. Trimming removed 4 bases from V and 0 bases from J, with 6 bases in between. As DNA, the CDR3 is TGTGCCACCAGCACGGGCTTGAACACTGAAGCTTTCTTT. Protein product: CATSTGLNTEAFF.

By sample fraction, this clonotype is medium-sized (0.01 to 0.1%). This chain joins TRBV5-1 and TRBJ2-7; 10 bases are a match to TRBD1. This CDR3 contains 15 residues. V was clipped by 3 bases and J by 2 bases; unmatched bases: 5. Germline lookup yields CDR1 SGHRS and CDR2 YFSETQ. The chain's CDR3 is CASSSGTGAPYEQYV. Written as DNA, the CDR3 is TGCGCCAGCAGCTCCGGGACAGGGGCCCCCTACGAGCAGTACGTC.

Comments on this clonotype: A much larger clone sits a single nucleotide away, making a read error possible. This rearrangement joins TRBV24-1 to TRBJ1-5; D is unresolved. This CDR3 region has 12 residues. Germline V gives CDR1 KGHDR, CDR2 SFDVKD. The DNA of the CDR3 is TGTGCCACCTGTGATTCCAATCAGCCCCAGCATTTT. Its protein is CATCDSNQPQHF.

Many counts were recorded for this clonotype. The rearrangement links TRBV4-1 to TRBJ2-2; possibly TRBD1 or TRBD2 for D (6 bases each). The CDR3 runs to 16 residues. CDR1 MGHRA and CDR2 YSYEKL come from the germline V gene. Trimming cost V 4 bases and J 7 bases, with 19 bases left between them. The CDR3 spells CASSPWSGAEIGELFF. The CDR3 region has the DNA TGCGCCAGCAGCCCCTGGTCGGGGGCTGAAATCGGGGAGCTGTTTTTT.

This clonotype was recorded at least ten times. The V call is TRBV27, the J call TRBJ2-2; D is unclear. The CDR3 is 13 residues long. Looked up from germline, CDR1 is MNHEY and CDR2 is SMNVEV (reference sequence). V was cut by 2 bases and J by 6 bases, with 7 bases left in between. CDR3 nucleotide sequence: TGTGCCAGCAGTTTAAAGTTTGCCGGGGAGCTGTTTTTT. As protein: CASSLKFAGELFF.

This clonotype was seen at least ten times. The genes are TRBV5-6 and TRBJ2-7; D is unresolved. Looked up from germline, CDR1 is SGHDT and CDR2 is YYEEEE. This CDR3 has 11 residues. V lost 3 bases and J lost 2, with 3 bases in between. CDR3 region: CASSSAYEQYF. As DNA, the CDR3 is TGTGCCAGCAGCTCAGCCTACGAGCAGTACTTC.

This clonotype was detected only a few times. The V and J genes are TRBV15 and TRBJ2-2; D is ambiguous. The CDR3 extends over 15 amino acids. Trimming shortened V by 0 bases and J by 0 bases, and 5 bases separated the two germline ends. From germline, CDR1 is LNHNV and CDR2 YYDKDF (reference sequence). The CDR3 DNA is TGTGCCACCAGCAGAGATTCCTCGAACACCGGGGAGCTGTTTTTT. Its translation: CATSRDSSNTGELFF.

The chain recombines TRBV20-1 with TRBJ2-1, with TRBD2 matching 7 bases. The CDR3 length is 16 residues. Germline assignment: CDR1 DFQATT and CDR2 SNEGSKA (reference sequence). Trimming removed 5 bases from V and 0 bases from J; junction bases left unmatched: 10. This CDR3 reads CSALPGLVVSYNEQFF. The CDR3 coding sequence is TGCAGTGCTCTTCCTGGACTAGTCGTCTCCTACAATGAGCAGTTCTTC.

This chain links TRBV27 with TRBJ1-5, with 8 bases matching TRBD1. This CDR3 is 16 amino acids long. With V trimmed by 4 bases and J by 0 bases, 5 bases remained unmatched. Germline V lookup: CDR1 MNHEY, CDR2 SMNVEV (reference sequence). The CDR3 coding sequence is TGTGCCAGCAGTTCACAAGGGACAGGTAGCAATCAGCCCCAGCATTTT. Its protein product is CASSSQGTGSNQPQHF.

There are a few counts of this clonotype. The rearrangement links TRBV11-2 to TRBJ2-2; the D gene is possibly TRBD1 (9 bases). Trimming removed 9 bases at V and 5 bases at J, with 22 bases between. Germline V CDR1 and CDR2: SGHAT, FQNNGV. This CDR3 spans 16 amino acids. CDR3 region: CASARGGQGGTGELFF. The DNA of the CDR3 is TGTGCCAGTGCCCGGGGGGGACAGGGTGGAACCGGGGAGCTGTTTTTT. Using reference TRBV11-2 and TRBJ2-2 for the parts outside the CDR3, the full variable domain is EAGVAQSPRYKIIEKRQSVAFWCNPISGHATLYWYQQILGQGPKLLIQFQNNGVVDDSQLPKDRFSAERLKGVDSTLKIQPAKLEDSAVYLCASARGGQGGTGELFFGEGSRLTVL.

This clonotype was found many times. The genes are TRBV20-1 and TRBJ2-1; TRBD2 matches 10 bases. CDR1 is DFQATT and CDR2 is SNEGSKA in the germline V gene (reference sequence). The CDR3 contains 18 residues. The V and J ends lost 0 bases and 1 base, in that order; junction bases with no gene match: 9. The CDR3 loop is CSARDLSGRVWSYNEQFF. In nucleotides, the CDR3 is TGCAGTGCTAGAGATCTAAGCGGGAGGGTTTGGTCCTACAATGAGCAGTTCTTC.

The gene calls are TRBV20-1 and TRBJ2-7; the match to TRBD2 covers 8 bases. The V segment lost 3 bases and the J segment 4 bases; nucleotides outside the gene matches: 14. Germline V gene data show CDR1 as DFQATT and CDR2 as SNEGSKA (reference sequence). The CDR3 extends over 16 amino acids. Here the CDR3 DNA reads TGCAGTGCTAGTCTAGCGTCTTCGGGCGGGAGGTACGAGCAGTACTTC. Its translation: CSASLASSGGRYEQYF.

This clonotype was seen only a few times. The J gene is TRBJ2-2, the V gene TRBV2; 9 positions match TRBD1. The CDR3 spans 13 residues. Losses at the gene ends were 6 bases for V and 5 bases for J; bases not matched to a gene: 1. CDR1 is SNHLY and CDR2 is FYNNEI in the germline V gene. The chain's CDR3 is CASSGTGTGELFF. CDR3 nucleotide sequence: TGTGCCAGCAGCGGGACAGGGACCGGGGAGCTGTTTTTT.

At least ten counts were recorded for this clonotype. CDR3: CSAPKPASGNNNEQFF. For the CDR3, the DNA is TGCAGTGCGCCCAAGCCGGCTAGCGGAAACAACAATGAGCAGTTCTTC. The gene calls are TRBV20-1 and TRBJ2-1, with 7 positions matching TRBD2. The CDR3 length is 16 residues. V shed 6 bases and J 5 bases; nucleotides not matched to a gene: 16. CDR1 is DFQATT, CDR2 SNEGSKA, per germline (reference sequence).

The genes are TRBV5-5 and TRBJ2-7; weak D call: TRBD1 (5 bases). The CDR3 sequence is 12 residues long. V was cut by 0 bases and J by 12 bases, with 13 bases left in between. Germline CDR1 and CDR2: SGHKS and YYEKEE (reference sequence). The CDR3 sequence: CASSLDMGPGYV. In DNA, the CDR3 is TGTGCCAGCAGCTTGGATATGGGGCCAGGGTACGTC.

The CDR3 region has the DNA TGTGCCAGCAGCCTAATAGCGGGGGGCGGTACGAATGAGCAGTTCTTC. This translates into CASSLIAGGGTNEQFF. The chain combines TRBV11-2 with TRBJ2-1; TRBD2 matches at 10 bases. J gave up 7 bases and V 5 bases, and 11 bases lay outside the gene matches. Germline loops: CDR1 SGHAT, CDR2 FQNNGV. The CDR3 is 16 amino acids.

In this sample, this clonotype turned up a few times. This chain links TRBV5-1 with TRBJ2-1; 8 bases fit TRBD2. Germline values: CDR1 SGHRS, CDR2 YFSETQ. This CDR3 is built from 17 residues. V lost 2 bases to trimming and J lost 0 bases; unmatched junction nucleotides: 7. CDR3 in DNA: TGCGCCAGCAGCTTATACTACGGGAGGGGCTCCTACAATGAGCAGTTCTTC. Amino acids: CASSLYYGRGSYNEQFF.

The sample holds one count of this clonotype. The CDR3 here is CASCITYEQYF. DNA for the CDR3: TGTGCCAGTTGTATCACCTACGAGCAGTACTTC. This chain connects TRBV2 to TRBJ2-7; D gene uncertain. Germline CDR1 reads SNHLY; CDR2 reads FYNNEI. V lost 9 bases to trimming and J lost 2 bases, with 8 bases between them. The CDR3 covers 11 residues. The full variable domain, in which reference TRBV2 and TRBJ2-7 provide the parts outside the CDR3, is EPEVTQTPSHQVTQMGQEVILRCVPISNHLYFYWYRQILGQKVEFLVSFYNNEISEKSEIFDDQFSVERPDGSNFTLKIRSTKLEDSAMYFCASCITYEQYFGPGTRLTVT.